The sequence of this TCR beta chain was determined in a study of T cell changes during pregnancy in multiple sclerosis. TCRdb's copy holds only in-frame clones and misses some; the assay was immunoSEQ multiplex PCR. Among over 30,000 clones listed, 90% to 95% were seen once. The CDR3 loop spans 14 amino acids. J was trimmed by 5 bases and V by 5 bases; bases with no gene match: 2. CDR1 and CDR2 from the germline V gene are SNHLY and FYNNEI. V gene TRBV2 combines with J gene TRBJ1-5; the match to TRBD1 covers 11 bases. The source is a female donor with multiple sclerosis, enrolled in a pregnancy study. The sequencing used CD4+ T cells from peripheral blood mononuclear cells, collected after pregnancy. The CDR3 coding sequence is TGTGCCAGCAGTAGGGACAGGGGGGATCAGCCCCAGCATTTT. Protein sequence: CASSRDRGDQPQHF.